This TCR beta chain comes out of a study of T-cell memory formation after mild COVID-19. General study points: Certain responding clones were present in pre-infection memory, suggesting participation of cross-reactive memory. For second-wave clones that peaked at day 37, SARS-CoV-2 specificity went unverified.

Germline CDR1 and CDR2: SNHLY and FYNNEI. This CDR3 region has 15 residues. The germline V and J ends were trimmed by 6 bases and 3 bases, with 17 bases remaining between them. For this clonotype: Antigen specificity is unknown.

TCRdb re-analysed the 5' RACE reads in MiXCR, keeping a single row per CDR3 protein. The top ten hold around 2.4% of the sample, which has 130,000 to 150,000 distinct CDR3 sequences, 15% to 20% seen once. The TCR sequence derives from an adult woman who had mild COVID-19 (a few samples of this study predate the infection). Cell type and time point are not known. Source material: PBMCs or a T cell subset sorted from them (not recorded which). The rearrangement links TRBV2 to TRBJ1-1, with TRBD1 as a possible D gene (5 bases). Here the CDR3 DNA reads TGTGCCAGCAGGTCGGACCCCCCCAGGGACACTGAAGCTTTCTTT. This encodes CASRSDPPRDTEAFF.